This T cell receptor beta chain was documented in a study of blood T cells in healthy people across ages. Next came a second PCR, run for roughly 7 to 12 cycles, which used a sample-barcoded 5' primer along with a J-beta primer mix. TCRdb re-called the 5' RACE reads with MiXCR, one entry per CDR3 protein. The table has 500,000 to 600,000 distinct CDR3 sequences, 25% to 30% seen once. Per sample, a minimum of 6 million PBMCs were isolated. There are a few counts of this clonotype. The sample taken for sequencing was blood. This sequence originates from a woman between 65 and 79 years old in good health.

CDR3 region: CASSLDPGLPSANEQFF. CDR3 coding DNA: TGTGCCAGCAGCTTAGATCCTGGACTACCGTCGGCCAATGAGCAGTTCTTC. The V gene is TRBV11-2, the J gene TRBJ2-5, with a weak D call TRBD2 (6 bases). With the DNA end fitting TRBJ2-1 better, the J assignment may be wrong. The germline gives CDR1 SGHAT, CDR2 FQNNGV. The CDR3 is made up of 17 amino acids.